Below are 4 T cell receptor beta chains sequenced from a single sample in a study of T cell repertoires in cytomegalovirus infection. Via MiXCR, TCRdb re-called the reads, giving one row per CDR3 protein. The table includes a few hundred thousand distinct CDR3 sequences, 9.1% detected once. The sample comprised PBMCs. The source is a human donor in good health (CMV status not recorded). Some clones in this sample may be carry-over from other donors' samples.

This clonotype came up many times. The chain carries TRBV7-2 and TRBJ2-1, with TRBD2 as a possible D gene (7 bases). The germline V gene has CDR1 SGHTA and CDR2 FQGNSA. CDR3 length equals 18 residues. The ends were cut back, 2 bases at V and 2 bases at J, with 19 bases in the middle. The CDR3 protein is CASSLRGGAGLAYNEQFF. In DNA, the CDR3 is TGTGCCAGCAGCTTAAGGGGGGGGGCGGGGTTAGCCTACAATGAGCAGTTCTTC.

The rearrangement joins TRBV14 to TRBJ1-6, with TRBD1 matching 7 bases. Losses at the gene ends were 3 bases for V and 9 bases for J; bases not matched to a gene: 14. Germline V gene sequence: CDR1 SGHDN, CDR2 FVKESK. The CDR3 has 17 amino acids. CDR3 DNA sequence: TGTGCCAGCAGCCACCCCCAAGCCCACAGGGGAGGTTCACCCCTCCACTTT. It translates to CASSHPQAHRGGSPLHF.

This clonotype appeared many times. The chain uses TRBV7-2 and TRBJ1-1, with a possible D match to TRBD1 (5 bases). V was clipped by 1 base and J by 10 bases, with 16 bases between them. The CDR3 runs 14 residues. Germline values: CDR1 SGHTA, CDR2 FQGNSA. CDR3 sequence (DNA): TGTGCCAGCAGCTTAGGTACAGGAGGGAAGAGAGCTTTCTTT. Its translation: CASSLGTGGKRAFF.

V and J are TRBV5-6 and TRBJ1-2; 7 bases align to TRBD1. J gave up 0 bases and V 4 bases, and 6 bases lay outside the gene matches. CDR1 and CDR2 (germline): SGHDT, YYEEEE. This CDR3 is built from 15 residues. For the CDR3, the DNA is TGTGCCAGCAGCAAGACAGGGTCGACTAACTATGGCTACACCTTC. Translated, it gives CASSKTGSTNYGYTF.